This passage covers 32 T cell receptor beta chains from one sample sequenced in a study of blood T cell repertoires in COVID-19. Here immunoSEQ multiplex PCR was the method, and the copy in TCRdb shows in-frame clones only, minus some. The sample holds over 120,000 clones; about 90% are singletons and the top ten take approximately 11%. The sample consisted of PBMCs or T cells enriched from blood (not recorded which). The receptors originated from a man aged 55 to 70 who had recovered from COVID-19.

The chain carries TRBV18 and TRBJ2-7; maybe TRBD1 (5 bases). Germline CDR1 reads KGHSH; CDR2 reads LQKENI. Trimming removed 4 bases from V and 0 bases from J, with 10 bases in between. The CDR3 loop spans 14 amino acids. Here the CDR3 DNA reads TGTGCCAGCTCACGGGCAGGGTACTCCTACGAGCAGTACTTC. This sequence encodes CASSRAGYSYEQYF.

The chain carries TRBV6-5 and TRBJ2-2; the match to TRBD1 covers 9 bases. Germline values: CDR1 MNHEY, CDR2 SVGAGI. V was clipped by 2 bases and J by 6 bases; unmatched bases: 7. CDR3 length equals 16 residues. CDR3 loop: CASSYTGQGWAGELFF. CDR3 in DNA: TGTGCCAGCAGTTACACGGGACAGGGTTGGGCCGGGGAGCTGTTTTTT.

There are a few counts of this clone. The CDR3 bases are TGTGCCAGCACGCGACTAGCTGGAGATACGCAGTATTTT. Residues: CASTRLAGDTQYF. The V and J genes are TRBV9 and TRBJ2-3, with 7 bases fitting TRBD2. With 6 bases clipped from V and 5 bases from J, the junction kept 6 bases outside the gene matches. This CDR3 has 13 residues. Germline lookup yields CDR1 SGDLS and CDR2 YYNGEE.

This rearrangement joins TRBV18 to TRBJ2-1; D may be TRBD2 (6 bases). Germline assignment: CDR1 KGHSH and CDR2 LQKENI. The CDR3 length is 16 residues. Trimming removed 6 bases from V and 6 bases from J, with 21 bases in between. CDR3 loop: CASSQTNGGAGNEQFF. The CDR3 DNA sequence: TGTGCCAGCTCCCAAACTAACGGGGGAGCGGGCAATGAGCAGTTCTTC.

The genes are TRBV27 and TRBJ2-7; the D is unclear. CDR1 and CDR2 from the germline V gene are MNHEY and SMNVEV (reference sequence). Between the trimmed V and J ends, which lost 3 bases and 0 bases, there was a span of 6 bases. The CDR3 is 13 amino acids. The CDR3 loop is CASSFTSSYEQYF. Here the CDR3 DNA reads TGTGCCAGCAGTTTCACGAGCTCCTACGAGCAGTACTTC.

The chain carries TRBV12-3 or TRBV12-4 and TRBJ1-5; no clear D. The CDR3 has 13 residues. V gave up 3 bases and J gave up 4 bases, with 7 bases separating them. CDR3 loop: CASSFAGNQPQHF. The CDR3 coding sequence is TGTGCCAGCAGTTTCGCCGGGAATCAGCCCCAGCATTTT.

This clone was recorded once. This chain uses TRBV6-5 with TRBJ1-4; tentatively, D is TRBD1 (5 bases). V lost 7 bases to trimming and J lost 7 bases, with 19 bases between them. This CDR3 is built from 15 residues. The germline V gene has CDR1 MNHEY and CDR2 SVGAGI. The CDR3 is CASTGGLVPIEKLFF. The CDR3 DNA reads TGTGCCAGCACTGGGGGACTGGTGCCTATTGAAAAACTGTTTTTT.

V is TRBV25-1 and J is TRBJ2-7; TRBD1 might be the D (5 bases). The CDR3 length is 14 residues. CDR1 is MGHDK, CDR2 SYGVNS, per germline. Trimming left V 1 base short and J 1 base short, with 8 bases between. The CDR3 protein is CASSESRQSYEQYF. CDR3 sequence (DNA): TGTGCCAGCAGTGAATCCCGACAGTCCTACGAGCAGTACTTC.

This clone was detected only once. The chain links TRBV2 to TRBJ1-2; D is possibly TRBD1 (5 bases). Germline V gene lookup returns CDR1 SNHLY and CDR2 FYNNEI. The CDR3 loop spans 13 amino acids. V shed 1 base and J shed 7 bases, with 10 bases lying between them. DNA for the CDR3: TGTGCCAGCAGTGAAGGGTGGGGCGGTGGCTACACCTTC. Translated, it gives CASSEGWGGGYTF.

The chain couples TRBV21-1 to TRBJ1-5; the table calls TRBD1, which could not be checked here. TRBV21-1 is a documented pseudogene. The CDR3 is 15 residues long. CDR3 residues: CASSKRGQSNQPQHF. CDR3 DNA: TGTGCCAGCAGCAAACGTGGACAAAGCAATCAGCCCCAGCATTTT.

CDR3 amino acids: CAIRLQGASSGNTIYF. The DNA for the CDR3 is TGTGCCATCAGGCTGCAGGGGGCGAGCTCTGGAAACACCATATATTTT. V and J are TRBV10-3 and TRBJ1-3, with TRBD1 matching over 8 bases. CDR3 length: 16 amino acids. From germline, CDR1 is ENHRY and CDR2 SYGVKD. Losses at the gene ends were 6 bases for V and 0 bases for J; bases not matched to a gene: 7.

The rearrangement uses TRBV29-1 and TRBJ2-3; perhaps TRBD2 as D (6 bases). Germline V CDR1 and CDR2: SQVTM, ANQGSEA. V was cut by 3 bases and J by 1 base, with 14 bases left in between. This CDR3 is built from 15 residues. As DNA, the CDR3 is TGCAGCGTTGAGGGGGGTCTCAAGGGCACAGATACGCAGTATTTT. This encodes CSVEGGLKGTDTQYF.

The chain recombines TRBV6-6 with TRBJ2-1, with no clear D. The ends were cut back, 4 bases at V and 9 bases at J, with 13 bases in the middle. Germline lookup yields CDR1 MNHNY and CDR2 SVGAGI (reference sequence). CDR3 size: 13 residues. DNA of the CDR3: TGTGCCAGCAGTTTGTTAGATAAAAGTGAGCAGTTCTTC. Protein sequence: CASSLLDKSEQFF.

The CDR3 here is CSVIRDREPYEQYF. In DNA, the CDR3 is TGCAGCGTGATCCGGGACAGGGAACCCTACGAGCAGTACTTC. The genes are TRBV29-1 and TRBJ2-7, with 9 nucleotides matching TRBD1. The V gene's germline CDR1 is SQVTM and CDR2 ANQGSEA. CDR3 length equals 14 residues. V was clipped by 6 bases and J by 2 bases; unmatched bases: 8.

Comments on this clone: The sample has other DNA sequences that encode this CDR3 too. The CDR3 is CASSPGQGAYGYTF. The CDR3 DNA is TGTGCCAGCTCACCGGGACAGGGTGCCTATGGCTACACCTTC. The chain joins TRBV18 to TRBJ1-2; TRBD1 aligns across 9 bases. Germline CDR1 is KGHSH and CDR2 is LQKENI. Trimming at V came to 3 bases and at J to 4 bases, leaving 3 bases not matched to a gene. The CDR3 has 14 residues.

The chain recombines TRBV19 with TRBJ1-4, with D possibly being TRBD1 (5 bases). V shed 6 bases and J shed 7 bases, with 15 bases lying between them. This CDR3 is built from 14 residues. Germline V gives CDR1 LNHDA, CDR2 SQIVND (reference sequence). CDR3 sequence (DNA): TGTGCCAGTAGCAGGGAAGGCGGGGGTGAAAAACTGTTTTTT. It yields the protein CASSREGGGEKLFF.

The J gene is TRBJ1-6, the V gene TRBV11-2; no definite D call. Germline lookup yields CDR1 SGHAT and CDR2 FQNNGV. The CDR3 runs 16 residues. V was trimmed by 4 bases and J by 0 bases, leaving 10 bases between them. The CDR3 coding sequence is TGTGCCAGCAGCTGGACTGTGAGCTCCTATAATTCACCCCTCCACTTT. Its protein product is CASSWTVSSYNSPLHF.

The chain uses TRBV28 and TRBJ2-7, with a tentative D call TRBD2 (6 bases). There are 13 residues in the CDR3. The V gene lost 7 bases and the J gene lost 0 bases, with 10 bases spanning the gap. CDR1 MDHEN and CDR2 SYDVKM come from the germline V gene. In DNA form, the CDR3 reads TGTGCCAGCACGGGCGGGGCCTCCTACGAGCAGTACTTC. Translation gives CASTGGASYEQYF.

The rearrangement joins TRBV7-9 to TRBJ1-5; tentative D call: TRBD1 (5 bases). Trimming stripped 2 bases from V and 6 bases from J, with 11 bases between. The V gene's germline CDR1 is SEHNR and CDR2 FQNEAQ (reference sequence). The CDR3 covers 14 residues. The CDR3 protein is CASSLLGGGQPQHF. In DNA, the CDR3 is TGTGCCAGCAGCTTATTGGGGGGTGGTCAGCCCCAGCATTTT.

This clone showed up just a few times. This rearrangement joins TRBV5-1 to TRBJ2-7; 7 bases map to TRBD1. With V trimmed by 4 bases and J by 4 bases, 5 bases remained unmatched. Germline loops: CDR1 SGHRS, CDR2 YFSETQ. CDR3 size: 13 residues. The CDR3 DNA sequence: TGCGCCAGCAGCCGGCAGGGGGATTACGAGCAGTACTTC. Its translation: CASSRQGDYEQYF. Drawing the rest from reference TRBV5-1 and TRBJ2-7, the complete variable domain is KAGVTQTPRYLIKTRGQQVTLSCSPISGHRSVSWYQQTPGQGLQFLFEYFSETQRNKGNFPGRFSGRQFSNSRSEMNVSTLELGDSALYLCASSRQGDYEQYFGPGTRLTVT.

There are a few counts of this clone. The chain links TRBV18 to TRBJ2-7; maybe TRBD1 (5 bases). This CDR3 region has 13 residues. V gave up 5 bases and J gave up 2 bases, with 10 bases separating them. Germline CDR1 is KGHSH and CDR2 is LQKENI. The DNA of the CDR3 is TGTGCCAGCTCAACAACAGGTCCCTACGAGCAGTACTTC. It yields the protein CASSTTGPYEQYF.

The chain recombines TRBV19 with TRBJ1-5, with 7 positions matching TRBD1. CDR1 and CDR2 (germline): LNHDA, SQIVND (reference sequence). Losses at the gene ends were 6 bases for V and 4 bases for J; bases not matched to a gene: 6. The CDR3 is made up of 14 amino acids. The DNA for the CDR3 is TGTGCCAGTAGACAGGGGTTAGGGAATCAGCCCCAGCATTTT. This codes for CASRQGLGNQPQHF.

The rearrangement joins TRBV6-5 to TRBJ1-6, with unresolved D. Germline CDR1 is MNHEY and CDR2 is SVGAGI. The CDR3 has 13 residues. V was shortened by 8 bases and J by 8 bases, with 13 bases between the two germline ends. The CDR3 sequence: CASSPPGYSPLHF. The CDR3 nucleotides are TGTGCCAGCTCACCCCCGGGTTATTCACCCCTCCACTTT.

This clone has just one count. V and J are TRBV28 and TRBJ2-7, with D unclear. V lost 10 bases to trimming and J lost 3 bases, with 7 bases between them. This CDR3 is built from 10 residues. Germline V gene data show CDR1 as MDHEN and CDR2 as SYDVKM. CDR3 region: CATSGYEQYF. CDR3 DNA: TGTGCCACCTCCGGCTACGAGCAGTACTTC.

The J gene is TRBJ2-3, the V gene TRBV5-4; 12 bases match TRBD2. Germline V gene lookup returns CDR1 SGHNT and CDR2 YYREEE (reference sequence). The CDR3 consists of 16 residues. J gave up 5 bases and V 6 bases, and 10 bases lay outside the gene matches. CDR3 nucleotides: TGTGCCAGCACCCAACCCCTAGCGGGAGGGTTAGATACGCAGTATTTT. Amino acids: CASTQPLAGGLDTQYF.

The genes are TRBV6-5 and TRBJ2-3; TRBD2 matches 7 bases. The J segment lost 7 bases and the V segment lost 1 base, leaving 11 bases of the junction unmatched. The CDR3 runs 16 residues. CDR1 is MNHEY and CDR2 is SVGAGI in the germline V gene. The chain's CDR3 is CASSYFSRGESYTQYF. CDR3 sequence (DNA): TGTGCCAGCAGTTACTTTTCCCGGGGGGAGTCGTATACGCAGTATTTT.

The rearrangement joins TRBV5-1 to TRBJ1-3; 8 nucleotides agree with TRBD1. Per the germline V gene, CDR1 is SGHRS and CDR2 is YFSETQ. V was pared by 4 bases and J by 0 bases, with 3 bases of the junction left unmatched. The CDR3 length is 15 residues. The CDR3 here is CASSGTGLSGNTIYF. The CDR3 bases are TGCGCCAGCAGCGGGACAGGACTCTCTGGAAACACCATATATTTT.

The chain uses TRBV18 and TRBJ1-3; D not certain. Between the trimmed V and J ends, which lost 6 bases and 1 base, there was a span of 13 bases. The germline V gene has CDR1 KGHSH and CDR2 LQKENI. The CDR3 is 15 amino acids. CDR3 in DNA: TGTGCCAGCTCGTCCCGGGAGATATCTGGAAACACCATATATTTT. This gives the protein CASSSREISGNTIYF.

The chain links TRBV10-3 to TRBJ2-1; perhaps TRBD2 as D (5 bases). V lost 3 bases to trimming and J lost 0 bases, with 21 bases between them. The germline gives CDR1 ENHRY, CDR2 SYGVKD. The CDR3 is 19 residues long. This CDR3 is CAISDWERAGISSYNEQFF. Written as DNA, the CDR3 is TGTGCCATCAGTGACTGGGAACGGGCCGGGATTAGCTCCTACAATGAGCAGTTCTTC.

V usage is TRBV7-9 and J usage is TRBJ2-5, with 10 positions matching TRBD2. The CDR3 totals 14 residues. V lost 3 bases and J lost 4; bases outside the gene matches: 2. The germline V gene has CDR1 SEHNR and CDR2 FQNEAQ (reference sequence). CDR3 region: CASSFLAGGETQYF. As DNA, the CDR3 is TGTGCCAGCAGCTTCTTAGCGGGGGGAGAGACCCAGTACTTC.

The chain links TRBV30 to TRBJ1-6; possible D gene TRBD1, 5 bases. CDR3 length equals 13 residues. The germline gives CDR1 GTSNPN, CDR2 SVGIG (reference sequence). Trimming left V 2 bases short and J 11 bases short, with 13 bases between. CDR3 protein: CAWSLEGTAPLHF. The CDR3 DNA reads TGTGCCTGGAGTCTGGAGGGGACCGCACCCCTCCACTTT.

This clone was seen a few times. The chain links TRBV2 to TRBJ2-7, with 7 bases lining up with TRBD2. Germline CDR1 and CDR2: SNHLY and FYNNEI. CDR3 length: 14 residues. V was pared by 6 bases and J by 6 bases, with 11 bases of the junction left unmatched. The CDR3 nucleotides read TGTGCCAGCAGCCAACCTCCGGGAGGCGCCGAGCAGTACTTC. It codes for CASSQPPGGAEQYF.